The 17 T cell receptor beta chains given below trace back to one sample, sequenced in a study of T cell responses to AZD1222 COVID-19 vaccine. The data were produced by immunoSEQ multiplex PCR, yet TCRdb's version contains in-frame clones alone and is incomplete. The top ten hold approximately 16% of the sample, which has about 56,000 clones, approximately 83% seen once. This specimen consisted of peripheral blood, obtained on day 0 of AZD1222 vaccination. These receptors were taken from an adult in good health.

V gene TRBV5-1 combines with J gene TRBJ1-2; 7 nucleotides agree with TRBD1. Germline-derived CDR1 and CDR2 are SGHRS and YFSETQ. V was clipped by 2 bases and J by 2 bases; unmatched bases: 0. This CDR3 contains 13 residues. DNA for the CDR3: TGCGCCAGCAGCTTACAGGGGAACTATGGCTACACCTTC. This sequence encodes CASSLQGNYGYTF.

This clone was recorded only once. The CDR3 loop reads CAAGGAPGDTQYF. The CDR3 DNA is TGTGCCGCAGGGGGAGCCCCAGGAGATACGCAGTATTTT. This rearrangement joins TRBV5-6 to TRBJ2-3, with TRBD1 identical over 7 bases. The length of the CDR3 is 13 residues. CDR1 and CDR2 from the germline V gene are SGHDT and YYEEEE. V shed 10 bases, J shed 5 bases, and the junction held 10 bases outside the gene matches. The full variable domain, rest sourced from reference TRBV5-6 and TRBJ2-3, is DAGVTQSPTHLIKTRGQQVTLRCSPKSGHDTVSWYQQALGQGPQFIFQYYEEEERQRGNFPDRFSGHQFPNYSSELNVNALLLGDSALYLCAAGGAPGDTQYFGPGTRLTVL.

This chain links TRBV18 with TRBJ2-3; TRBD1 aligns across 11 bases. Germline trimming cut 2 bases from V and 5 bases from J; bases unmatched to any gene: 6. This CDR3 is 16 amino acids long. Germline lookup yields CDR1 KGHSH and CDR2 LQKENI. This CDR3 reads CASSPRDRGILDTQYF. The CDR3 region has the DNA TGTGCCAGCTCACCAAGGGACAGGGGGATATTAGATACGCAGTATTTT.

V is TRBV11-3 and J is TRBJ2-1, with 8 bases fitting TRBD2. This CDR3 has 15 amino acids. V gave up 5 bases and J gave up 4 bases; unmatched junction bases: 7. Germline CDR1 and CDR2: SGHNT and YENEEA. CDR3 nucleotide sequence: TGTGCCAGCAGCCCCCCGGGCGGGGGGTACAATGAGCAGTTCTTC. Its translation: CASSPPGGGYNEQFF.

The chain combines TRBV11-1 with TRBJ1-1; D is unresolved. The CDR3 is 13 residues long. Germline V gene sequence: CDR1 SGHAT, CDR2 FQDESV (reference sequence). Trimming stripped 3 bases from V and 6 bases from J, with 11 bases between. The CDR3 nucleotides are TGTGCCAGCAGCTTTTCTGGGATCGCTGAAGCTTTCTTT. It translates to CASSFSGIAEAFF. Full variable domain (missing parts from reference TRBV11-1 and TRBJ1-1): EAEVAQSPRYKITEKSQAVAFWCDPISGHATLYWYRQILGQGPELLVQFQDESVVDDSQLPKDRFSAERLKGVDSTLKIQPAELGDSAMYLCASSFSGIAEAFFGQGTRLTVV.

This clone was seen a few times. The chain uses TRBV28 and TRBJ2-7; TRBD1 matches at 9 bases. The CDR3 is 15 amino acids. V lost 4 bases and J lost 0; bases outside the gene matches: 4. Germline-derived CDR1 and CDR2 are MDHEN and SYDVKM. CDR3: CASSSSGQGSYEQYF. The CDR3 nucleotides are TGTGCCAGCAGTTCCTCGGGACAGGGCTCCTACGAGCAGTACTTC.

J is TRBJ1-2 and V is TRBV12-3 or TRBV12-4; the D is unclear. Trimming removed 3 bases at V and 5 bases at J, with 7 bases between. The CDR3 is 12 residues long. The CDR3 reads CASSLGQYGYTF. The CDR3 bases are TGTGCCAGCAGTTTGGGTCAGTATGGCTACACCTTC.

Written as DNA, the CDR3 is TGCGCCAGCAGCTTGGAGCCGGGGACGGATACGCAGTATTTT. It yields the protein CASSLEPGTDTQYF. This rearrangement joins TRBV5-1 to TRBJ2-3, with D possibly called TRBD1 or TRBD2 (5 bases each). This CDR3 contains 14 residues. V lost 0 bases and J lost 6, with 11 bases in between. Germline values: CDR1 SGHRS, CDR2 YFSETQ.

The chain recombines TRBV11-3 with TRBJ2-7; 10 positions agree with TRBD1. The J segment lost 4 bases and the V segment lost 7 bases, leaving 13 bases of the junction unmatched. Germline-derived CDR1 and CDR2 are SGHNT and YENEEA. This CDR3 is 16 amino acids long. The CDR3 region is CASTLLTGGAGYEQYF. DNA of the CDR3: TGTGCCAGCACCCTATTGACAGGGGGCGCGGGTTACGAGCAGTACTTC.

This clone was seen only a few times. The chain employs TRBV7-2 and TRBJ1-6; tentative D call: TRBD1 (6 bases). Germline CDR1 and CDR2: SGHTA and FQGNSA. The CDR3 has 16 residues. Trimming took 1 base from V and 9 from J, leaving 16 bases between them. The CDR3: CASSLGGAVWGSPLHF. The DNA for the CDR3 is TGTGCCAGCAGCTTAGGGGGGGCGGTATGGGGTTCACCCCTCCACTTT.

The chain couples TRBV2 to TRBJ1-1; a weak D match, TRBD1 (6 bases). V was trimmed by 3 bases and J by 4 bases, leaving 12 bases between them. The CDR3 covers 14 residues. Germline CDR1 SNHLY, CDR2 FYNNEI. CDR3 amino acids: CASSDQGGGTEAFF. CDR3 coding DNA: TGTGCCAGCAGTGATCAGGGAGGGGGCACTGAAGCTTTCTTT.

The chain uses TRBV9 and TRBJ2-3, with 9 bases that match TRBD2. The CDR3 is 14 residues long. With V trimmed by 4 bases and J by 1 base, 1 base remained unmatched. Germline V gene sequence: CDR1 SGDLS, CDR2 YYNGEE. The CDR3 DNA follows: TGTGCCAGCAGCTCTAGCGGGGGCACAGATACGCAGTATTTT. As protein: CASSSSGGTDTQYF.

This rearrangement joins TRBV6-2 or TRBV6-3 to TRBJ2-1; D ambiguous. V gave up 1 base and J gave up 1 base, with 8 bases separating them. Germline assignment: CDR1 MNHEY and CDR2 SVGEGT. CDR3 length equals 15 residues. The CDR3 DNA reads TGTGCCAGCAGTTACTTGGGGAAATCCTACAATGAGCAGTTCTTC. Its translation is CASSYLGKSYNEQFF.

The rearrangement uses TRBV5-1 and TRBJ1-6; the match to TRBD1 covers 7 bases. Germline CDR1 SGHRS, CDR2 YFSETQ. Trimming cost V 0 bases and J 7 bases; bases outside gene matches: 7. The CDR3 runs to 16 residues. This chain's CDR3 is CASSLALGQQNSPLHF. The CDR3 coding sequence is TGCGCCAGCAGCTTGGCGTTGGGACAGCAGAATTCACCCCTCCACTTT.

The chain has TRBV3-1 (or the pseudogene TRBV3-2) and TRBJ2-2, with no clear D. Trimming removed 1 base at V and 3 bases at J, with 9 bases between. The CDR3 consists of 15 residues. The germline gives CDR1 LGHDT, CDR2 YNNKEL (reference sequence). The CDR3 coding sequence is TGTGCCAGCAGCCAAGCCGGGTCGGACACCGGGGAGCTGTTTTTT. It specifies CASSQAGSDTGELFF.

This clone was counted between two and nine times. The rearrangement uses TRBV7-8 and TRBJ2-3; TRBD2 is a possible D gene (6 bases). V lost 5 bases and J lost 6, with 12 bases in between. CDR1 is SGHVS, CDR2 FQNEAQ, per germline. CDR3 size: 13 residues. CDR3 region: CASSAGTSDTQYF. The CDR3 coding sequence is TGTGCCAGCAGCGCGGGGACTTCGGATACGCAGTATTTT. Drawing the rest from reference TRBV7-8 and TRBJ2-3, the complete variable domain is GAGVSQSPRYKVAKRGQDVALRCDPISGHVSLFWYQQALGQGPEFLTYFQNEAQLDKSGLPSDRFFAERPEGSVSTLKIQRTQQEDSAVYLCASSAGTSDTQYFGPGTRLTVL.

This clone was counted a single time. The CDR3 loop is CAWSVLGDGYTF. Written as DNA, the CDR3 is TGTGCCTGGAGTGTACTAGGGGATGGCTACACCTTC. This sequence joins TRBV30 and TRBJ1-2; TRBD1 is a possible D gene (5 bases). V shed 0 bases and J shed 6 bases, with 8 bases lying between them. CDR1 GTSNPN and CDR2 SVGIG come from the germline V gene (reference sequence). The CDR3 totals 12 residues.